This entry features one T cell receptor (beta chain) sequence. As the sequencing template, cDNA was produced by extracting RNA and reverse transcribing it. Sequencing used immunoSEQ multiplex PCR; TCRdb keeps in-frame clones, though not all of them. Here the sample spans 150,000 to 200,000 clones, 64% being singletons. The data stem from a study of CD8+ T cells in alopecia areata. Specified treatment: oral pan-JAK inhibitor, 5-10 mg twice daily. Samples from alopecia areata patients were lesional scalp punch biopsies and peripheral blood. CDR3 size: 12 residues. Germline loops: CDR1 SGHTA, CDR2 FQGNSA. Trimming pared 0 bases from V and 15 bases from J, leaving 12 bases between.

This specimen was CD4+ T cells sorted from blood, taken around week 49, from a patient treated with tofacitinib. J is TRBJ2-1 and V is TRBV7-2, with a possible D match to TRBD2 (5 bases). The source is a human donor with alopecia areata. The CDR3 sequence: CASSLAPGIRFF. Here the CDR3 DNA reads TGTGCCAGCAGCTTAGCTCCGGGGATCCGGTTCTTC. Based on the CDR3 plus reference TRBV7-2 and TRBJ2-1, the full variable domain is GAGVSQSPSNKVTEKGKDVELRCDPISGHTALYWYRQSLGQGLEFLIYFQGNSAPDKSGLPSDRFSAERTGGSVSTLTIQRTQQEDSAVYLCASSLAPGIRFFGPGTRLTVL.